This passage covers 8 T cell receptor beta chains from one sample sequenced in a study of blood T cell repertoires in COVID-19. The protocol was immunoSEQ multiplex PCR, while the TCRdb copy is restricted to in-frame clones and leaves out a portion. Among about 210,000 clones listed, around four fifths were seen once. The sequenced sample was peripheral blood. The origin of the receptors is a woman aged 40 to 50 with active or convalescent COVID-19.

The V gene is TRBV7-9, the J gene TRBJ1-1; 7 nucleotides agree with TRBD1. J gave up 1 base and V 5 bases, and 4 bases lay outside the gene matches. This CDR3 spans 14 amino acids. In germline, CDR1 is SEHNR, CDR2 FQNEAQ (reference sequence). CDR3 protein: CASSTQGPNTEAFF. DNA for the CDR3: TGTGCCAGCAGCACACAGGGGCCGAACACTGAAGCTTTCTTT.

CDR3 DNA: TGTGCCACCAGCATTTGGGACAGGGGGCAAACAGATACGCAGTATTTT. It is translated as CATSIWDRGQTDTQYF. J is TRBJ2-3 and V is TRBV15, with 12 bases fitting TRBD1. The CDR3 spans 16 residues. V gave up 4 bases and J gave up 3 bases; unmatched junction bases: 5. Germline values: CDR1 LNHNV, CDR2 YYDKDF (reference sequence).

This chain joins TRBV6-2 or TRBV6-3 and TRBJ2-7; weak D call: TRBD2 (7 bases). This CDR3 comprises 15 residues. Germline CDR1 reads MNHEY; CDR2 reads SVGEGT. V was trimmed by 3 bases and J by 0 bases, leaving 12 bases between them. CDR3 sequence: CASSYEGGDSYEQYF. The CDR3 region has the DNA TGTGCCAGCAGTTATGAAGGGGGGGACTCCTACGAGCAGTACTTC.

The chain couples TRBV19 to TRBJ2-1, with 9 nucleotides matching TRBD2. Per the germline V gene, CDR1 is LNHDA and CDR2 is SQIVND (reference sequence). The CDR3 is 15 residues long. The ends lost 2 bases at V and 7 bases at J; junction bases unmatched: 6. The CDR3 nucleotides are TGTGCCAGTAGTATACAGCGGGAGGCCAGTAATGAGCAGTTCTTC. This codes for CASSIQREASNEQFF. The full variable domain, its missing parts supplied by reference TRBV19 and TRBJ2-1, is DGGITQSPKYLFRKEGQNVTLSCEQNLNHDAMYWYRQDPGQGLRLIYYSQIVNDFQKGDIAEGYSVSREKKESFPLTVTSAQKNPTAFYLCASSIQREASNEQFFGPGTRLTVL.

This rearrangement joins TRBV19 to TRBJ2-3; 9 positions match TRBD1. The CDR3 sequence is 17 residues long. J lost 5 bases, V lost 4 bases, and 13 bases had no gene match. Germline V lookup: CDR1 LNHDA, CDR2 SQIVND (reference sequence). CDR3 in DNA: TGTGCCAGTAGTAATATATGGGGACAGGGTCAAGGAGATACGCAGTATTTT. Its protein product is CASSNIWGQGQGDTQYF.

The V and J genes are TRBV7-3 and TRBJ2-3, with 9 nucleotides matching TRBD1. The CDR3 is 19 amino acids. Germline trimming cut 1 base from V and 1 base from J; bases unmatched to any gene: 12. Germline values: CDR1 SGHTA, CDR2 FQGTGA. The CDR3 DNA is TGTGCCAGCAGCTTAAGTGGTTGGACAGGGGAAGGGGGCACAGATACGCAGTATTTT. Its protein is CASSLSGWTGEGGTDTQYF.

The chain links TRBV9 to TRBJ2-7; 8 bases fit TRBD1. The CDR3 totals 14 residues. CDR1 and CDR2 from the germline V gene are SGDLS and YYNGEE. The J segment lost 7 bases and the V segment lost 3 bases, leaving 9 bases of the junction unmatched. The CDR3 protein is CASSAPGQASEQYF. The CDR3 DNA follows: TGTGCCAGCAGCGCCCCGGGACAGGCGTCGGAGCAGTACTTC.

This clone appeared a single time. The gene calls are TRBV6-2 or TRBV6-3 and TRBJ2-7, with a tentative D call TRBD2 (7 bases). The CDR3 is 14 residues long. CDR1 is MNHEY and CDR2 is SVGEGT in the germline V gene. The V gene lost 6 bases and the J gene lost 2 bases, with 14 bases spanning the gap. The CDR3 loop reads CASSRRGGTYEQYF. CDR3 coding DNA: TGTGCCAGCAGCCGAAGGGGGGGAACCTACGAGCAGTACTTC.